The clone carrying this TCR beta chain has more than one count but fewer than ten. What it binds is unknown. This CDR3 is built from 11 residues. CDR1 is DFQATT, CDR2 SNEGSKA, per germline (reference sequence). V was shortened by 4 bases and J by 5 bases, with 8 bases between the two germline ends. Library preparation (for TCRbeta) was performed with unique molecular identifiers. TCRdb reprocessed the PCR reads via MiXCR and lists one record per CDR3 protein. The table shows about 900,000 distinct CDR3 sequences, with less than 30% occurring only once. This sample was included in a study of T-cell reconstitution after alpha-beta-depleted transplantation in children. Findings and caveats of the study: Reportedly, only several hundred clones from non-depleted graft cells drove alpha-beta T-cell counts at about two months. Some patients showed high day-60 TCRbeta diversity, which derived from surviving recipient T cells and thymic progenitors. Newly generated T cells supplied most T-cell counts and diversity one year post-transplant.

The source of this sequence is a boy less than two years old who had a stem cell transplant for SCID, so the T cells may come from the graft donor. The sample in question was PBMCs, mostly from graft donor cells, obtained 360 days after TCRalphabeta/CD19-depleted stem cell transplant. V and J are TRBV20-1 and TRBJ1-2; D is unclear. In nucleotides, the CDR3 is TGCAGTGCTACGACTGCGTATGGCTACACCTTC. Translating gives CSATTAYGYTF.